Listed below are T cell receptor beta chains from one sample, sequenced in a study of blood T cells in healthy people across ages. Using its own MiXCR run on the 5' RACE reads, TCRdb lists one record per CDR3 protein. Of approximately 760,000 distinct CDR3 sequences listed, about 25% are singletons. These data also formed part of another study, on T cells of mothers and their children.

Specimen: blood. Every receptor here comes from a boy younger than 18 in good health. CDR3s include the opening cysteine and the closing phenylalanine or tryptophan. The order of the fields is V gene, J gene, D gene, CDR3 protein. A D gene is named only where the DNA matches it firmly.

v_gene: TRBV12-3/TRBV12-4
j_gene: TRBJ2-3
d_gene: TRBD1
CDR3aa: CASSSGTATDTQYF

v_gene: TRBV20-1
j_gene: TRBJ2-1
d_gene: .
CDR3aa: CSARIRDSEQFF

v_gene: TRBV4-1
j_gene: TRBJ2-7
d_gene: .
CDR3aa: CASSQDAQVFYEQYF

v_gene: TRBV10-3
j_gene: TRBJ1-1
d_gene: .
CDR3aa: CAISERGMAFF

v_gene: TRBV27
j_gene: TRBJ2-7
d_gene: .
CDR3aa: CASSPGGLAEQYF

v_gene: TRBV11-2
j_gene: TRBJ2-7
d_gene: .
CDR3aa: CASSLGAELAYEQYF

v_gene: TRBV29-1
j_gene: TRBJ2-5
d_gene: TRBD2
CDR3aa: CSVVLAGGSFFF

v_gene: TRBV7-9
j_gene: TRBJ2-4
d_gene: .
CDR3aa: CASGSGMKNIQYF

v_gene: TRBV5-1
j_gene: TRBJ2-3
d_gene: .
CDR3aa: CASSGREDTDTQYF

v_gene: TRBV2
j_gene: TRBJ2-1
d_gene: .
CDR3aa: CASSPSFPYNEQFF

v_gene: TRBV5-1
j_gene: TRBJ2-5
d_gene: .
CDR3aa: CASSGNLQEETQYF

v_gene: TRBV20-1
j_gene: TRBJ2-7
d_gene: TRBD1
CDR3aa: CSASPLIKTGAEQYF

v_gene: TRBV4-3
j_gene: TRBJ2-2
d_gene: .
CDR3aa: CASSQVLPGELFF

v_gene: TRBV29-1
j_gene: TRBJ1-2
d_gene: .
CDR3aa: CSVGNRGAGGYTF

v_gene: TRBV5-1
j_gene: TRBJ1-2
d_gene: .
CDR3aa: CASSLELTALGYTF

v_gene: TRBV10-2
j_gene: TRBJ2-5
d_gene: .
CDR3aa: CASSERGAEETQYF

v_gene: TRBV27
j_gene: TRBJ1-5
d_gene: .
CDR3aa: CASSPGGVVGQPQHF

v_gene: TRBV20-1
j_gene: TRBJ2-7
d_gene: TRBD2
CDR3aa: CSAAGESYEQYF

v_gene: TRBV13
j_gene: TRBJ1-2
d_gene: .
CDR3aa: CASSSHAYNYGYTF

v_gene: TRBV11-2
j_gene: TRBJ1-4
d_gene: TRBD1
CDR3aa: CASSLLDRVFEKLFF

v_gene: TRBV4-3
j_gene: TRBJ2-3
d_gene: .
CDR3aa: CASSQRMNGDTQYF

v_gene: TRBV10-3
j_gene: TRBJ2-3
d_gene: .
CDR3aa: CATTGGLGGTDTQYF

v_gene: TRBV7-3
j_gene: TRBJ2-2
d_gene: .
CDR3aa: CASRFWGNTGELFF

v_gene: TRBV27
j_gene: TRBJ2-4
d_gene: TRBD1
CDR3aa: CASSIQQGAKNIQYF

v_gene: TRBV12-3/TRBV12-4
j_gene: TRBJ2-7
d_gene: .
CDR3aa: CASSSPRGSYEQYF

v_gene: TRBV4-1
j_gene: TRBJ1-5
d_gene: .
CDR3aa: CASSQEGGGLDQPQHF

v_gene: TRBV20-1
j_gene: TRBJ2-1
d_gene: .
CDR3aa: CSAKFSYNGQFF

v_gene: TRBV6-1
j_gene: TRBJ2-5
d_gene: .
CDR3aa: CASSEMKGKWETQYF

v_gene: TRBV28
j_gene: TRBJ2-5
d_gene: .
CDR3aa: CASSFNPRLGQETQYF

v_gene: TRBV15
j_gene: TRBJ2-1
d_gene: .
CDR3aa: CATSRDTQGSRYNEQFF

v_gene: TRBV29-1
j_gene: TRBJ1-2
d_gene: .
CDR3aa: CSVEKTGPGGYTF

v_gene: TRBV7-8
j_gene: TRBJ2-5
d_gene: TRBD1
CDR3aa: CASSFRQGQTQYF

v_gene: TRBV6-5
j_gene: TRBJ2-7
d_gene: .
CDR3aa: CASSNGWEQYF

v_gene: TRBV11-3
j_gene: TRBJ2-5
d_gene: TRBD1
CDR3aa: CASSPQQGDQETQYF

v_gene: TRBV28
j_gene: TRBJ2-7
d_gene: .
CDR3aa: CASSFLDYRSYEQYF